The text below deals with one T cell receptor (beta chain). The antigen remains unidentified. Researchers divided each subset's genomic DNA evenly across several immunoSEQ plates. The table came from immunoSEQ multiplex PCR; TCRdb's copy has only in-frame clones and leaves some out. The sample includes some 300,000 clones, less than 85% of them seen just once. The sample comes from a study of shared clonotypes between healthy human individuals. Across the study: Per donor, three plates held CD4 naive cells, three held CD4 memory, two held CD8 naive and one held CD8 memory.

The CDR3 runs to 12 residues. Germline V gives CDR1 MNHEY, CDR2 SMNVEV (reference sequence). V lost 6 bases, J lost 5 bases, and 10 bases lay in between. Study observations and caveats: A few donors showed sharing of approximately 5% of naive CD4 clonotypes.

The clonotype originates from a man aged 30-40 years in good health. Sequenced: memory CD4+ T cells sorted from blood. As to subset: CD45RA-negative fraction. This rearrangement joins TRBV27 to TRBJ2-5, with no clear D. DNA for the CDR3: TGTGCCAGCAGGCAACCTGGGGAGACCCAGTACTTC. Its translation: CASRQPGETQYF.